This is a list of T cell receptor beta chains from one sample in a study of beta chain features in type 1 diabetes. Generated by immunoSEQ multiplex PCR, the TCRdb table keeps only in-frame clones and is missing some. This sample has a few hundred thousand clones, with 15% found just once. The sample comprised naive CD4+ T cells from blood. These TCRs come from a man aged 18 to 30 with type 1 diabetes. Each CDR3 is given with its conserved first and last residue.

v_call | cdr3_aa
TRBV4-1 | CASSQDYGINTEAFF
TRBV10-3 | CAISGTGVNQPQHF
TRBV4-1 | CASSHSPGARTYNEQFF
TRBV28 | CASSPPIKAGGADTQYF
TRBV18 | CASSPQGVEGYTF
TRBV19 | CASSIGLANTGELFF
TRBV7-9 | CASSGDSSYEQYF
TRBV4-1 | CASSRGILETQYF
TRBV25-1 | CATSSYNSPLHF
TRBV7-2 | CASSLNTGKGETQYF